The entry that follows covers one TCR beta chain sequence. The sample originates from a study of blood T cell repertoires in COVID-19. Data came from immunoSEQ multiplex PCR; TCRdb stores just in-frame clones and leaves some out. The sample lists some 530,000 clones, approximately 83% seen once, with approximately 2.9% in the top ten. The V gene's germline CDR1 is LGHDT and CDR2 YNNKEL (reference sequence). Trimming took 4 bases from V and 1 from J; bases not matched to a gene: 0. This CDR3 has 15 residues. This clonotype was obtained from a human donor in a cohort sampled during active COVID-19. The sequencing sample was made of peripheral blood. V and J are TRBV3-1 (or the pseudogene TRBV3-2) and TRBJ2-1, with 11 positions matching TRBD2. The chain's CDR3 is CASSPSGRSYNEQFF. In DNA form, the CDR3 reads TGTGCCAGCAGCCCTAGCGGGAGGTCCTACAATGAGCAGTTCTTC.